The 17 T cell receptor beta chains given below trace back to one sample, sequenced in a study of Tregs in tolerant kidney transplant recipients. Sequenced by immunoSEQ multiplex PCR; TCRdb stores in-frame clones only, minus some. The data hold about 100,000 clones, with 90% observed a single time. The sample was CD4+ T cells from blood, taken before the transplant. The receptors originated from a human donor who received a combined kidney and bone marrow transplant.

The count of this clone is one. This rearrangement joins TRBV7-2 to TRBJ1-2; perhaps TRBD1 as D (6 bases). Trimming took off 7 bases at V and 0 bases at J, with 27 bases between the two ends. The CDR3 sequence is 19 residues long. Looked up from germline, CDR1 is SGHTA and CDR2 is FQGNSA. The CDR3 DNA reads TGTGCCAGCACCAAAAGGGTAGGGGCAGGGGCAGGGACTAACTATGGCTACACCTTC. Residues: CASTKRVGAGAGTNYGYTF.

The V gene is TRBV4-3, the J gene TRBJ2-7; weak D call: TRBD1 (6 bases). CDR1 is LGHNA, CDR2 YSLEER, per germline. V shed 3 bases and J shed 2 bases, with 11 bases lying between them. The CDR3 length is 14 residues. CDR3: CASSHRTGPYEQYF. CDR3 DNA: TGCGCCAGCAGCCACCGAACAGGGCCCTACGAGCAGTACTTC.

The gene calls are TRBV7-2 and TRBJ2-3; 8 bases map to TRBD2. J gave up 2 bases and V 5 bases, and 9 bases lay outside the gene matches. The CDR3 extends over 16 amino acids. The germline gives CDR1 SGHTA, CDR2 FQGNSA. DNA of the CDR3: TGTGCCAGCAGCCCGGGGGGGCCTAGGCCCACAGATACGCAGTATTTT. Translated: CASSPGGPRPTDTQYF.

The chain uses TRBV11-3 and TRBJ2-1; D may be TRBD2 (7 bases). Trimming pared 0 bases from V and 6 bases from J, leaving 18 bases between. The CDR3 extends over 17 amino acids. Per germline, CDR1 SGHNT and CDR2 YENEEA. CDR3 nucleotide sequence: TGTGCCAGCAGCTTAGATAGGGGCGGGGGCGCGGTCAATGAGCAGTTCTTC. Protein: CASSLDRGGGAVNEQFF. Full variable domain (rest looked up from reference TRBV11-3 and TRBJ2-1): EAGVVQSPRYKIIEKKQPVAFWCNPISGHNTLYWYLQNLGQGPELLIRYENEEAVDDSQLPKDRFSAERLKGVDSTLKIQPAELGDSAVYLCASSLDRGGGAVNEQFFGPGTRLTVL.

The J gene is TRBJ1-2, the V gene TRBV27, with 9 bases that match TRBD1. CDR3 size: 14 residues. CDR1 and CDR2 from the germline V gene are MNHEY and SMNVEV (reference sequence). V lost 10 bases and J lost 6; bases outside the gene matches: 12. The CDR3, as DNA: TGTGCCACCGGAGGGGACAGGGAAGTCAATGGCTACACCTTC. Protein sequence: CATGGDREVNGYTF.

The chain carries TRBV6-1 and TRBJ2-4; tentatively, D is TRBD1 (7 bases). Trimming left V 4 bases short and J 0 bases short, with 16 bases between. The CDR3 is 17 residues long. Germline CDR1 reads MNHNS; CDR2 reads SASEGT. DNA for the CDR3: TGTGCCAGCAGTGCTCCGGGGGCAGGGGGAGCCAAAAACATTCAGTACTTC. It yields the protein CASSAPGAGGAKNIQYF.

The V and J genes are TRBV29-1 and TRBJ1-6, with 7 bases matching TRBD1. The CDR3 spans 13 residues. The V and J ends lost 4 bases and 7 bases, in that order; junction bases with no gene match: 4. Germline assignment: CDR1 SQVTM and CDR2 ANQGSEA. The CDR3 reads CSVGDSMNSPLHF. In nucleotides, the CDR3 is TGCAGCGTTGGGGACAGTATGAATTCACCCCTCCACTTT.

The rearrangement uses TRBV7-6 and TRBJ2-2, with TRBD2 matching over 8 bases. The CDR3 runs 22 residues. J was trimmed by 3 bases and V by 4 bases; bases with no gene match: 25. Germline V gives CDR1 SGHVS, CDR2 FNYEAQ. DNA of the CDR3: TGTGCCAGCAGCTCTACCTCCTGGGGAGCGGGAGCTCGTGATGGAGACACCGGGGAGCTGTTTTTT. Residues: CASSSTSWGAGARDGDTGELFF.

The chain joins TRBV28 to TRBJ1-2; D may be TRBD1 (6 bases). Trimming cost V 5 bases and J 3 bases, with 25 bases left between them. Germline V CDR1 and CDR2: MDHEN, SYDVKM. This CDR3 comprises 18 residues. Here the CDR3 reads CASSPPAAGALGDYGYTF. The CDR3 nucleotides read TGTGCCAGCAGTCCGCCCGCGGCAGGGGCCTTGGGGGACTATGGCTACACCTTC.

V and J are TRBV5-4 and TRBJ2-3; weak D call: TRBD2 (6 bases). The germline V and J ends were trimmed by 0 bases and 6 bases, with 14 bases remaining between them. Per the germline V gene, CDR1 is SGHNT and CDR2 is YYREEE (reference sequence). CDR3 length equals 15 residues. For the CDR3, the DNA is TGTGCCAGCAGCTTGGTATCTAGCGTAGCGGATACGCAGTATTTT. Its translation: CASSLVSSVADTQYF.

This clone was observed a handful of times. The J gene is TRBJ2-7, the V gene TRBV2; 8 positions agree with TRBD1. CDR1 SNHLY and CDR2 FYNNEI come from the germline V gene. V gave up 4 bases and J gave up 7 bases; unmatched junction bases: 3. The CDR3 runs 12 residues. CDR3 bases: TGTGCCAGCAGTGGGACAGGGCGGGAGCAGTACTTC. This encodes CASSGTGREQYF. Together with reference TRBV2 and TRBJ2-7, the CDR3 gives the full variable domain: EPEVTQTPSHQVTQMGQEVILRCVPISNHLYFYWYRQILGQKVEFLVSFYNNEISEKSEIFDDQFSVERPDGSNFTLKIRSTKLEDSAMYFCASSGTGREQYFGPGTRLTVT.

CDR3 coding DNA: TGTGCCAGCAGCGTAGGAAGGGGGCTCCTCCAAGAGACCCAGTACTTC. This sequence encodes CASSVGRGLLQETQYF. The chain carries TRBV9 and TRBJ2-5; 7 positions agree with TRBD1. After removal of 0 bases from V and 1 base from J, the junction contained 6 bases not matched to a gene. Per germline, CDR1 SGDLS and CDR2 YYNGEE. There are 16 residues in the CDR3.

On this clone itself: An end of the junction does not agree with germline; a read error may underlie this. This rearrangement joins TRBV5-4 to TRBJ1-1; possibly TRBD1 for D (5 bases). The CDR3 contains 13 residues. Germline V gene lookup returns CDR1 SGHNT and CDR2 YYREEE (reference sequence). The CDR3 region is CASSFTDGALSQF. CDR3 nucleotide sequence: TGTGCCAGCAGCTTTACTGATGGGGCTCTATCCCAATTT.

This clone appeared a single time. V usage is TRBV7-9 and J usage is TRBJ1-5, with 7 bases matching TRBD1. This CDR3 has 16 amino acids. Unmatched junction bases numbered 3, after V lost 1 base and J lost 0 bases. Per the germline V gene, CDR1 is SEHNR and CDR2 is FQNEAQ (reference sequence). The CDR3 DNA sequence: TGTGCCAGCAGCTTAGGACAGGGACCTAGCAATCAGCCCCAGCATTTT. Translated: CASSLGQGPSNQPQHF.

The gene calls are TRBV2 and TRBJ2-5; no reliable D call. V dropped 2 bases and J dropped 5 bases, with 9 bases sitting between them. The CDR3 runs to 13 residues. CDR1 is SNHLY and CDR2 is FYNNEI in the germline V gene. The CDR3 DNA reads TGTGCCAGCAGTGAATGGGCAGTGGAGACCCAGTACTTC. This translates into CASSEWAVETQYF.

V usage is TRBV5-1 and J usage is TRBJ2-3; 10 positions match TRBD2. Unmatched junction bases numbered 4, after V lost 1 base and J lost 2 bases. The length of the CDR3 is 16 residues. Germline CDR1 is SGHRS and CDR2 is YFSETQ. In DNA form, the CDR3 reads TGCGCCAGCAGCTTGCTAGCGGGGGATACCACAGATACGCAGTATTTT. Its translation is CASSLLAGDTTDTQYF.

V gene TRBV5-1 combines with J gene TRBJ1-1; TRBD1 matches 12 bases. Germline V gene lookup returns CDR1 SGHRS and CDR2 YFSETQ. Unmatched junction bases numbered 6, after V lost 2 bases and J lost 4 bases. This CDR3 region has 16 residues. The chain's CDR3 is CASSFGTGGASTEAFF. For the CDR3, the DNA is TGCGCCAGCAGCTTCGGGACAGGGGGCGCTTCCACTGAAGCTTTCTTT.